These 26 T cell receptor beta chains were sequenced from one sample in a study of shared clonotypes between healthy human individuals. CD45RO-negative, CCR7-selected cells formed the naive CD8 fraction, which excluded terminally differentiated effector memory CD45RA+ cells. Clones were read by immunoSEQ multiplex PCR, and TCRdb kept only the in-frame ones, dropping some. The data show 660,000 or so clones, roughly 95% seen once. The material sequenced was naive CD8+ T cells sorted from blood. These receptors all stem from a woman aged 30 to 39 in good health.

This clone was recorded once. The chain is built from TRBV5-4 and TRBJ2-1, with 12 bases that match TRBD2. Germline V gene data show CDR1 as SGHNT and CDR2 as YYREEE (reference sequence). Trimming cost V 5 bases and J 1 base; bases outside gene matches: 7. This CDR3 comprises 17 residues. Written as DNA, the CDR3 is TGTGCCAGCAGTTCTAGCGGGAGGGCCGGGTCCTACAATGAGCAGTTCTTC. This codes for CASSSSGRAGSYNEQFF.

The V and J genes are TRBV29-1 and TRBJ2-1; D is uncertain. This CDR3 region has 12 residues. Per germline, CDR1 SQVTM and CDR2 ANQGSEA. V was trimmed by 2 bases and J by 9 bases, leaving 11 bases between them. CDR3 bases: TGCAGCGTTGAATTGGCTAGTGGTGAGCAGTTCTTC. This encodes CSVELASGEQFF.

This clone has just a few counts. The chain carries TRBV7-9 and TRBJ2-1, with 11 positions matching TRBD2. The V and J ends lost 5 bases and 8 bases, in that order; junction bases with no gene match: 11. Germline V lookup: CDR1 SEHNR, CDR2 FQNEAQ (reference sequence). This CDR3 contains 16 residues. The CDR3 loop reads CASSPQIAGGPYEQFF. For the CDR3, the DNA is TGTGCCAGCAGCCCACAAATAGCGGGAGGGCCCTATGAGCAGTTCTTC.

V gene TRBV27 combines with J gene TRBJ2-5; 7 positions agree with TRBD2. The CDR3 totals 15 residues. Germline V gene lookup returns CDR1 MNHEY and CDR2 SMNVEV (reference sequence). V lost 6 bases and J lost 2; bases outside the gene matches: 9. The CDR3 loop reads CASRVITGGQETQYF. CDR3 in DNA: TGTGCCAGCAGAGTCATAACGGGAGGTCAAGAGACCCAGTACTTC.

The V call is TRBV6-6, the J call TRBJ2-7; TRBD1 or TRBD2 may be the D gene (5 bases each). The CDR3 is made up of 16 amino acids. Germline V gives CDR1 MNHNY, CDR2 SVGAGI (reference sequence). V was shortened by 7 bases and J by 5 bases, with 24 bases between the two germline ends. In nucleotides, the CDR3 is TGTGCCAGCACCGACTTACGGGCCCAGGAGGACAACGAGCAGTACTTC. Translating gives CASTDLRAQEDNEQYF.

This sequence joins TRBV14 and TRBJ1-5, with 7 bases lining up with TRBD1. Germline CDR1 and CDR2: SGHDN and FVKESK. This CDR3 region has 15 residues. V lost 4 bases and J lost 4; bases outside the gene matches: 7. CDR3 DNA sequence: TGTGCCAGCAGCCCCAGGGGGATGGGAAATCAGCCCCAGCATTTT. This encodes CASSPRGMGNQPQHF.

The V and J genes are TRBV9 and TRBJ2-5; D perhaps matches TRBD2 (5 bases). Between the trimmed V and J ends, which lost 4 bases and 5 bases, there was a span of 21 bases. The CDR3 has 16 residues. The germline CDR1 and CDR2 sequences are SGDLS and YYNGEE. CDR3 sequence (DNA): TGTGCCAGCAGCCCCGGGGTTTTGGCTCTGGAGGAGACCCAGTACTTC. It encodes CASSPGVLALEETQYF.

The chain employs TRBV27 and TRBJ2-3; 10 positions agree with TRBD2. The CDR3 is 15 amino acids. The germline gives CDR1 MNHEY, CDR2 SMNVEV (reference sequence). Unmatched junction bases numbered 2, after V lost 3 bases and J lost 2 bases. The CDR3 reads CASSFLAGATDTQYF. The CDR3 nucleotides read TGTGCCAGCAGTTTTCTAGCGGGAGCCACAGATACGCAGTATTTT.

The chain carries TRBV10-1 and TRBJ2-2; possible D gene TRBD2, 6 bases. The CDR3 is 15 amino acids. V shed 0 bases and J shed 5 bases, with 10 bases lying between them. Germline values: CDR1 WNHNN, CDR2 SYGVQD (reference sequence). CDR3 in amino acids: CASSESVGGTGELFF. In DNA form, the CDR3 reads TGCGCCAGCAGTGAGTCAGTCGGGGGAACCGGGGAGCTGTTTTTT.

This clone was counted once. The junction departs from the called germline gene at one end, perhaps through a read error. The V and J genes are TRBV27 and TRBJ2-3, with unresolved D. The CDR3 is made up of 12 amino acids. Germline values: CDR1 MNHEY, CDR2 SMNVEV (reference sequence). Here the CDR3 reads CVCGIGLDTQYF. The CDR3 DNA sequence: TGCGTATGTGGGATTGGGTTGGATACGCAGTATTTT.

The CDR3 coding sequence is TGTGCCTGGAGTGTACATGGAGATACGCAGTATTTT. Amino acid sequence: CAWSVHGDTQYF. The V gene is TRBV30, the J gene TRBJ2-3; D is ambiguous. V was clipped by 0 bases and J by 5 bases, with 6 bases between them. Germline CDR1 and CDR2: GTSNPN and SVGIG (reference sequence). The CDR3 spans 12 residues.

This chain uses TRBV19 with TRBJ2-6; D is undetermined. There are 17 residues in the CDR3. V dropped 3 bases and J dropped 3 bases, with 15 bases sitting between them. Germline loops: CDR1 LNHDA, CDR2 SQIVND (reference sequence). CDR3 coding DNA: TGTGCCAGTAGTATGGCTTTCCCACCCAATGGGGCCAACGTCCTGACTTTC. It yields the protein CASSMAFPPNGANVLTF.

This chain connects TRBV4-1 to TRBJ2-7; 9 bases fit TRBD1. The V gene's germline CDR1 is MGHRA and CDR2 YSYEKL. The ends lost 2 bases at V and 5 bases at J; junction bases unmatched: 7. This CDR3 spans 15 amino acids. The CDR3 here is CASSQRGTGTHEQYF. The DNA of the CDR3 is TGCGCCAGCAGCCAAAGGGGGACAGGGACTCACGAGCAGTACTTC.

This clone came up once. This chain links TRBV9 with TRBJ2-2, with D unresolved. The V gene lost 2 bases and the J gene lost 0 bases, with 5 bases spanning the gap. Per germline, CDR1 SGDLS and CDR2 YYNGEE. The CDR3 consists of 14 residues. The CDR3 bases are TGTGCCAGCAGCGTTCACGCGAACACCGGGGAGCTGTTTTTT. Amino acids: CASSVHANTGELFF.

V usage is TRBV6-4 and J usage is TRBJ2-1; 8 bases match TRBD2. CDR3 length equals 18 residues. Germline-derived CDR1 and CDR2 are MRHNA and SNTAGT. V was clipped by 0 bases and J by 8 bases; unmatched bases: 15. In DNA, the CDR3 is TGTGCCAGCAGTGACTCGTTTTCGTCCAGCGGGAGTCCCTATGAGCAGTTCTTC. Translating gives CASSDSFSSSGSPYEQFF.

The V gene is TRBV7-6, the J gene TRBJ2-3, with no clear D. This CDR3 has 17 amino acids. CDR1 SGHVS and CDR2 FNYEAQ come from the germline V gene. The V end was cut by 5 bases, the J end by 0 bases, with 18 bases between. In DNA, the CDR3 is TGTGCCAGCAGCCCAAGCCGGTCGCAGATTAGCACAGATACGCAGTATTTT. Translating gives CASSPSRSQISTDTQYF.

V usage is TRBV29-1 and J usage is TRBJ2-1; D is unclear. The germline V gene has CDR1 SQVTM and CDR2 ANQGSEA. The CDR3 covers 11 residues. V lost 4 bases and J 5 bases, leaving 6 bases between the germline ends. CDR3 nucleotides: TGCAGCGTTGGGTCCGACAATGAGCAGTTCTTC. It encodes CSVGSDNEQFF.

The V and J genes are TRBV2 and TRBJ2-1; D unclear. The V end lost 10 bases, the J end lost 6 bases, and 19 bases lay between the germline ends. This CDR3 contains 14 residues. CDR1 and CDR2 (germline): SNHLY, FYNNEI. The CDR3 protein is CATEKGQHGNEQFF. The DNA for the CDR3 is TGTGCCACCGAAAAGGGCCAACACGGCAATGAGCAGTTCTTC. The full variable domain, its missing parts supplied by reference TRBV2 and TRBJ2-1, is EPEVTQTPSHQVTQMGQEVILRCVPISNHLYFYWYRQILGQKVEFLVSFYNNEISEKSEIFDDQFSVERPDGSNFTLKIRSTKLEDSAMYFCATEKGQHGNEQFFGPGTRLTVL.

The genes are TRBV7-9 and TRBJ1-2; 11 bases fit TRBD1. This CDR3 region has 13 residues. V was clipped by 4 bases and J by 7 bases; unmatched bases: 2. Germline V lookup: CDR1 SEHNR, CDR2 FQNEAQ (reference sequence). CDR3 DNA: TGTGCCAGCAGCTGGACAGGGGGCGCTGGCTACACCTTC. Translation: CASSWTGGAGYTF.

This chain uses TRBV7-6 with TRBJ2-1; TRBD1 matches at 9 bases. This CDR3 has 13 residues. J was trimmed by 9 bases and V by 11 bases; bases with no gene match: 11. Germline CDR1 SGHVS, CDR2 FNYEAQ. The chain's CDR3 is CAVKDRGNLEQFF. CDR3 DNA: TGTGCCGTTAAAGACAGGGGGAACCTTGAGCAGTTCTTC.

V and J are TRBV4-1 and TRBJ2-2, with D perhaps matching TRBD2 (5 bases). The CDR3 is 16 residues long. Germline V gene lookup returns CDR1 MGHRA and CDR2 YSYEKL. Trimming removed 4 bases at V and 4 bases at J, with 16 bases between. As DNA, the CDR3 is TGCGCCAGCAGCCGGTACGAGAACGAGGGCACCGGGGAGCTGTTTTTT. Translating it yields CASSRYENEGTGELFF.

The chain uses TRBV15 and TRBJ1-5; 8 bases are a match to TRBD1. The CDR3 sequence is 17 residues long. Germline CDR1 is LNHNV and CDR2 is YYDKDF (reference sequence). After removal of 3 bases from V and 11 bases from J, the junction contained 18 bases not matched to a gene. The CDR3 DNA is TGTGCCACCAGCAGCCCTAAACAGGGGGTTTTTCATTTGGCCCAGCATTTT. It specifies CATSSPKQGVFHLAQHF.

Details on this clone: Other nucleotide sequences from this sample produce the same CDR3. The V gene is TRBV20-1, the J gene TRBJ1-1, with unresolved D. The V end was cut by 6 bases, the J end by 5 bases, with 10 bases between. Germline assignment: CDR1 DFQATT and CDR2 SNEGSKA (reference sequence). The CDR3 totals 11 residues. In DNA, the CDR3 is TGCAGTGCCCAGCGGGTTACTGAAGCTTTCTTT. Translation: CSAQRVTEAFF.

The genes are TRBV19 and TRBJ1-5, with a possible D match to TRBD1 (5 bases). Trimming shortened V by 3 bases and J by 2 bases, and 11 bases separated the two germline ends. Germline assignment: CDR1 LNHDA and CDR2 SQIVND (reference sequence). This CDR3 contains 15 residues. The CDR3 spells CASSMGVFGNQPQHF. The CDR3 DNA reads as TGTGCCAGTAGTATGGGGGTATTCGGCAATCAGCCCCAGCATTTT.

The rearrangement joins TRBV28 to TRBJ2-1; no firm D call. Germline V gene lookup returns CDR1 MDHEN and CDR2 SYDVKM. The V end was cut by 6 bases, the J end by 8 bases, with 17 bases between. The CDR3 runs to 14 residues. CDR3 loop: CASSTPHRPYEQFF. For the CDR3, the DNA is TGTGCCAGCAGCACACCACACAGACCCTATGAGCAGTTCTTC.

As to this clone: This same CDR3 is encoded by further DNA sequences in the sample. This chain connects TRBV29-1 to TRBJ2-7, with TRBD2 matching over 10 bases. Trimming took 7 bases from V and 2 from J; bases not matched to a gene: 5. The CDR3 contains 13 residues. Germline V gene data show CDR1 as SQVTM and CDR2 as ANQGSEA. Written as DNA, the CDR3 is TGCAGCGCTAGGACTAGCGGCACCTACGAGCAGTACTTC. Its protein is CSARTSGTYEQYF.